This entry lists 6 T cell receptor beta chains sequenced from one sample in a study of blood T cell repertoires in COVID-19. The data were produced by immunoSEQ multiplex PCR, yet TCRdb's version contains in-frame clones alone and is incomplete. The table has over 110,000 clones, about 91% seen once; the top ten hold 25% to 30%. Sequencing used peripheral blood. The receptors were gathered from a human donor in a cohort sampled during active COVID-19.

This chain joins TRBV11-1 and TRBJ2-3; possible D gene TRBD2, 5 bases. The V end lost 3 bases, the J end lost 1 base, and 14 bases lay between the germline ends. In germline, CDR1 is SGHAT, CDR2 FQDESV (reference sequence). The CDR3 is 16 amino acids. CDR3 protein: CASSFLRGFGTDTQYF. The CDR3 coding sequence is TGTGCCAGCAGCTTCTTACGGGGTTTTGGCACAGATACGCAGTATTTT.

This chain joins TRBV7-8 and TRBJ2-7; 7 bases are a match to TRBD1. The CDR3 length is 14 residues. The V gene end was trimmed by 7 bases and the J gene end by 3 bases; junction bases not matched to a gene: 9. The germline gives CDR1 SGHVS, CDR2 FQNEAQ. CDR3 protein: CASTPSTGLYEQYF. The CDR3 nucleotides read TGTGCCAGCACCCCCTCGACAGGGCTCTACGAGCAGTACTTC.

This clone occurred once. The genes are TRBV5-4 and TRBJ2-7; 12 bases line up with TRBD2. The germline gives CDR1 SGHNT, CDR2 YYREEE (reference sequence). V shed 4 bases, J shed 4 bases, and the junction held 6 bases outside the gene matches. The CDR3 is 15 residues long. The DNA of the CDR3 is TGTGCCAGCAGCATGACTAGCGGGGGTGGGTACGAGCAGTACTTC. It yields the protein CASSMTSGGGYEQYF.

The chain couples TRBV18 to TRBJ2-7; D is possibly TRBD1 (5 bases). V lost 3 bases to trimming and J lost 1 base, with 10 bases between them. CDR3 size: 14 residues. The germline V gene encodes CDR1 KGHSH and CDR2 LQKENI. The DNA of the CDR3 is TGTGCCAGCTCACCTCTGAAGGGGTCCTACGAGCAGTACTTC. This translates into CASSPLKGSYEQYF.

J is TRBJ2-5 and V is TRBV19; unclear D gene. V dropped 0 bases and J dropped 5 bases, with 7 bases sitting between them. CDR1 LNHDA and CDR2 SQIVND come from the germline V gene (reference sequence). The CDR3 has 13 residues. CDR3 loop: CASSIDSLETQYF. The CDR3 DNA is TGTGCCAGTAGTATAGACTCCCTCGAGACCCAGTACTTC. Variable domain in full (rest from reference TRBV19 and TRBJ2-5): DGGITQSPKYLFRKEGQNVTLSCEQNLNHDAMYWYRQDPGQGLRLIYYSQIVNDFQKGDIAEGYSVSREKKESFPLTVTSAQKNPTAFYLCASSIDSLETQYFGPGTRLLVL.

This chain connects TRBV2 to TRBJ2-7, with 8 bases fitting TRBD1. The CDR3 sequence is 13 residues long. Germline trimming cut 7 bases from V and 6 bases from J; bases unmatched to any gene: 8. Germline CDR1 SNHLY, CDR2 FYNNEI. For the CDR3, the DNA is TGTGCCAGCACTGTGGACAGGGCGCGCGAGCAGTACTTC. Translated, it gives CASTVDRAREQYF.